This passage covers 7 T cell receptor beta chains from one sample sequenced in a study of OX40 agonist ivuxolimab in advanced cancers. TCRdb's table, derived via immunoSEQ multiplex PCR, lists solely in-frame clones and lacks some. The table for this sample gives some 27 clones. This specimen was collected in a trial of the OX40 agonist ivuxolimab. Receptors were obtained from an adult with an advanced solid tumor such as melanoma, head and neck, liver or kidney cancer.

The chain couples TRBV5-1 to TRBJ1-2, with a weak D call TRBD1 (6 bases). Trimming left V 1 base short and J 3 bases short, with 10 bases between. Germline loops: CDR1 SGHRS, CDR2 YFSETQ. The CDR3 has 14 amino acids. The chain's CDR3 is CASSLSGGYYGYTF. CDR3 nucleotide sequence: TGCGCCAGCAGCTTGTCGGGGGGCTACTATGGCTACACCTTC.

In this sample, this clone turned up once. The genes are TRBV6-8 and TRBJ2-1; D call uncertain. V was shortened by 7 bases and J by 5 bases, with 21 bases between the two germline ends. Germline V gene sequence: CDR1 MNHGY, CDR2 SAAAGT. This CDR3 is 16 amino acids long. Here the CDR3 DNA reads TGTGCCAGCACTCAATACCTACCCTCAGACAACAATGAGCAGTTCTTC. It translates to CASTQYLPSDNNEQFF.

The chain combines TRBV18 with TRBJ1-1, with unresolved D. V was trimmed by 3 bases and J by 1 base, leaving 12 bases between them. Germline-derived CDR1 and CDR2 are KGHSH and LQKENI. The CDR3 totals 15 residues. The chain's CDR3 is CASSPGQTSNTEAFF. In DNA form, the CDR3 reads TGTGCCAGCTCACCGGGCCAAACCTCGAACACTGAAGCTTTCTTT.

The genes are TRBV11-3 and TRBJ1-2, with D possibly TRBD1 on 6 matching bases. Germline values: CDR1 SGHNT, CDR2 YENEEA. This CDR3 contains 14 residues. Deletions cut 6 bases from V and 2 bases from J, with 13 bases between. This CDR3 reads CASSSDRLNYGYTF. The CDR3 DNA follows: TGTGCCAGCAGTTCGGACAGACTCAACTATGGCTACACCTTC.

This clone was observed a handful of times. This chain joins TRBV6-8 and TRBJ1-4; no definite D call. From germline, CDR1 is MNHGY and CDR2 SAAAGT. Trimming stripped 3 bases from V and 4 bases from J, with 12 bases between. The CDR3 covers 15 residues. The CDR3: CASSYHDGRNEKLFF. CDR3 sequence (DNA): TGTGCCAGCAGTTATCACGACGGACGTAATGAAAAACTGTTTTTT.

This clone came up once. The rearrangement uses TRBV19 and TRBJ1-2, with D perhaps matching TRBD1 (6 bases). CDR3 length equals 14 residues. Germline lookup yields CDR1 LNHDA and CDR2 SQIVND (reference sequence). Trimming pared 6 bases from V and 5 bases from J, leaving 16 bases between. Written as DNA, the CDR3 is TGTGCCAGTAGCCTCGAGACAGGTATATATGGCTACACCTTC. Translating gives CASSLETGIYGYTF.

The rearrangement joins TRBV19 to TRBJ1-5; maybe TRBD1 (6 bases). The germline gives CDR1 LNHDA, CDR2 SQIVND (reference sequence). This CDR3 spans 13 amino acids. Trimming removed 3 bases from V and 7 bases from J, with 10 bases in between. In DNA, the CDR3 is TGTGCCAGTAGTATCGGGGGGGCCCAGCCCCAGCATTTT. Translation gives CASSIGGAQPQHF.